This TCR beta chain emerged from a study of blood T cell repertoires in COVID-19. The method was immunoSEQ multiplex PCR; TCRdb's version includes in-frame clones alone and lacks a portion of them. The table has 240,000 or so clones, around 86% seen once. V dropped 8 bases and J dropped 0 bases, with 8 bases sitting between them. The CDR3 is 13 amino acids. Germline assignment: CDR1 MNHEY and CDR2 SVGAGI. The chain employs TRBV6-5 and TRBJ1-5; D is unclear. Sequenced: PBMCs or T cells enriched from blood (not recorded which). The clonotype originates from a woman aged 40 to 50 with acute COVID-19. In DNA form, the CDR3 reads TGTGCCAGCGCCAGTAATAGCAATCAGCCCCAGCATTTT. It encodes CASASNSNQPQHF.